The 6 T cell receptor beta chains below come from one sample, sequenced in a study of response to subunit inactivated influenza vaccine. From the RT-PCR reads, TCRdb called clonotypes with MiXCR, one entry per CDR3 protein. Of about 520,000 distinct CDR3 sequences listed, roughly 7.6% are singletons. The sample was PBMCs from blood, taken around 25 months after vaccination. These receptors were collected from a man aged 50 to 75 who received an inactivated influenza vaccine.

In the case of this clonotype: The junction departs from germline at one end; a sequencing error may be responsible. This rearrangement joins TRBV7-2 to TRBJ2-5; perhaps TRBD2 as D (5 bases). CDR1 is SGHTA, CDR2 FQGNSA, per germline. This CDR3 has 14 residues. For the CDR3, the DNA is TGTGCCAGCAGCATTACTAGGAACCAAGACACCCAGTACTTC. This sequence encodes CASSITRNQDTQYF.

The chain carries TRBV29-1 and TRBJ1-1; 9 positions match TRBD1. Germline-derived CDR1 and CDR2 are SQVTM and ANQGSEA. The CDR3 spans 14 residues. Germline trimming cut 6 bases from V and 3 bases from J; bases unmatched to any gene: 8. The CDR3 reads CSVELRQGDTEAFF. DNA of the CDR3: TGCAGCGTAGAACTCCGACAGGGGGACACTGAAGCTTTCTTT.

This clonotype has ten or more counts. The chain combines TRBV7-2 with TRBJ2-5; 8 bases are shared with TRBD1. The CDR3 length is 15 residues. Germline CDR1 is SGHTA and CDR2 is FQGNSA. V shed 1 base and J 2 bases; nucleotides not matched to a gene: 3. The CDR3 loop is CASSLDRGVQETQYF. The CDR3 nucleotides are TGTGCCAGCAGCTTAGACAGGGGGGTGCAAGAGACCCAGTACTTC.

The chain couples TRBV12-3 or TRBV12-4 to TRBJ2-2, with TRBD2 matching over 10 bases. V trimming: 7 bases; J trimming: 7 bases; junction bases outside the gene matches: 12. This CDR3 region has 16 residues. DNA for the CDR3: TGTGCCAGCACATCCCGTTGGGCTAGCGGGAGCGGGGAGCTGTTTTTT. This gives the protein CASTSRWASGSGELFF.

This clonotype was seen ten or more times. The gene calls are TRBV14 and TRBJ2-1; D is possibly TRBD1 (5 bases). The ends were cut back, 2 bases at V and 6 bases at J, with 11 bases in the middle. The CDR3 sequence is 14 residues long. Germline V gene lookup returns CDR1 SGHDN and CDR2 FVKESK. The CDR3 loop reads CASSQRGLRNEQFF. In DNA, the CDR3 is TGTGCCAGCAGCCAAAGGGGTCTACGCAATGAGCAGTTCTTC.

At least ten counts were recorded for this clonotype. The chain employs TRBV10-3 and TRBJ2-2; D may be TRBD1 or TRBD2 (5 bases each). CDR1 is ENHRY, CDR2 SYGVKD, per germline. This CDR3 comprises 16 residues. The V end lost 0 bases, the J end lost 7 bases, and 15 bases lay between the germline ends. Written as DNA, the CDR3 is TGTGCCATCAGTGAGTCGGGACGGGGAGATGGCGGGGAGCTGTTTTTT. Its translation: CAISESGRGDGGELFF.